The rows below give T cell receptor beta chains drawn from one sample of a study of control samples from healthy donors and cancer patients. Assay: immunoSEQ multiplex PCR; the TCRdb copy retains only in-frame clones and omits some. The sample lists some 130,000 clones; about 93% were seen once. Sequences were obtained from blood. The source is a man in his late teens or twenties in good health. CDR3s include the opening cysteine and the closing phenylalanine or tryptophan. The order of the fields is V gene, J gene, clone size, D gene, CDR3 protein, CDR3 DNA. D genes are given only for firm matches. The size field is filled for only some rows; it gives once, few, many or a size class.

v_call: TRBV5-1; j_call: TRBJ1-1; clone_size: NA; d_call: TRBD1; cdr3_aa: CASSSGTERAEAFF; cdr3_nt: TGCGCCAGCAGCAGCGGGACAGAGAGGGCTGAAGCTTTCTTT
v_call: TRBV24-1; j_call: TRBJ2-7; clone_size: NA; d_call: TRBD1; cdr3_aa: CATSDPGQGAHEQYF; cdr3_nt: TGTGCCACCAGTGACCCGGGACAGGGGGCCCACGAGCAGTACTTC
v_call: TRBV24-1; j_call: TRBJ2-1; clone_size: NA; d_call: TRBD2; cdr3_aa: CATSAQGTPSGTSGSIDEQFF; cdr3_nt: TGTGCCACCAGTGCCCAAGGGACTCCCTCCGGGACTAGCGGGAGTATCGATGAGCAGTTCTTC
v_call: TRBV6-5; j_call: TRBJ2-2; clone_size: NA; d_call: TRBD2; cdr3_aa: CASTLAGARELFF; cdr3_nt: TGTGCCAGCACACTAGCGGGAGCTAGGGAGCTGTTTTTT
v_call: TRBV19; j_call: TRBJ1-1; clone_size: NA; d_call: NA; cdr3_aa: CASGGLGGATEAFF; cdr3_nt: TGTGCCAGTGGGGGCTTGGGGGGTGCCACTGAAGCTTTCTTT
v_call: TRBV6-5; j_call: TRBJ1-1; clone_size: NA; d_call: TRBD1; cdr3_aa: CASSYADRGNTEAFF; cdr3_nt: TGTGCCAGCAGTTACGCCGACAGGGGGAACACTGAAGCTTTCTTT
v_call: TRBV5-4; j_call: TRBJ2-1; clone_size: NA; d_call: TRBD2; cdr3_aa: CASSLDSGRYNEQFF; cdr3_nt: TGTGCCAGCAGCTTGGATAGCGGGAGATACAATGAGCAGTTCTTC
v_call: TRBV12-5; j_call: TRBJ1-1; clone_size: few; d_call: NA; cdr3_aa: CASGPPRVQNTEAFF; cdr3_nt: TGTGCTAGTGGTCCACCACGGGTGCAGAACACTGAAGCTTTCTTT
v_call: TRBV12-5; j_call: TRBJ2-3; clone_size: NA; d_call: TRBD2; cdr3_aa: CASTVALGGPTDTQYF; cdr3_nt: TGTGCTAGCACCGTTGCCTTGGGAGGGCCCACAGATACGCAGTATTTT
v_call: TRBV6-5; j_call: TRBJ1-2; clone_size: NA; d_call: NA; cdr3_aa: CASRAGTHGYTF; cdr3_nt: TGTGCCAGCAGGGCAGGAACCCATGGCTACACCTTC
v_call: TRBV4-1; j_call: TRBJ1-6; clone_size: NA; d_call: NA; cdr3_aa: CASSQDPLEFSDYNSPLHF; cdr3_nt: TGCGCCAGCAGCCAAGATCCCCTCGAGTTTTCGGACTATAATTCACCCCTCCACTTT
v_call: TRBV7-9; j_call: TRBJ2-5; clone_size: NA; d_call: NA; cdr3_aa: CASSLASAEETQYF; cdr3_nt: TGTGCCAGCAGCTTAGCCTCCGCGGAAGAGACCCAGTACTTC
v_call: TRBV6-5; j_call: TRBJ1-2; clone_size: NA; d_call: NA; cdr3_aa: CASRPKANYGYTF; cdr3_nt: TGTGCCAGCAGACCCAAGGCGAACTATGGCTACACCTTC
v_call: TRBV30; j_call: TRBJ2-7; clone_size: once; d_call: TRBD1; cdr3_aa: CAWSVGGTGRDEQYF; cdr3_nt: TGTGCCTGGAGTGTAGGAGGGACAGGGAGGGACGAGCAGTACTTC
v_call: TRBV24-1; j_call: TRBJ2-3; clone_size: NA; d_call: TRBD2; cdr3_aa: CATSALAGGHIDTQYF; cdr3_nt: TGTGCCACCAGTGCCTTAGCGGGGGGGCATATAGATACGCAGTATTTT
v_call: TRBV4-2; j_call: TRBJ1-2; clone_size: NA; d_call: NA; cdr3_aa: CASSQEAAIGYGYTF; cdr3_nt: TGTGCCAGCAGCCAAGAGGCAGCTATTGGGTATGGCTACACCTTC
v_call: TRBV6-5; j_call: TRBJ2-1; clone_size: NA; d_call: NA; cdr3_aa: CASSYFGQVGPNEQFF; cdr3_nt: TGTGCCAGCAGTTACTTTGGGCAGGTGGGCCCCAATGAGCAGTTCTTC
v_call: TRBV15; j_call: TRBJ1-4; clone_size: NA; d_call: TRBD1; cdr3_aa: CATSRDLNRGGEKLFF; cdr3_nt: TGTGCCACCAGCAGAGATCTGAACAGGGGCGGTGAAAAACTGTTTTTT
v_call: TRBV5-8; j_call: TRBJ1-6; clone_size: few; d_call: NA; cdr3_aa: CASSLEGFPNSPLHF; cdr3_nt: TGTGCCAGCAGCTTGGAGGGGTTCCCTAATTCACCCCTCCACTTT
v_call: TRBV7-9; j_call: TRBJ1-1; clone_size: NA; d_call: NA; cdr3_aa: CASSLAAVLNTEAFF; cdr3_nt: TGTGCCAGCAGTTTAGCGGCAGTACTGAACACTGAAGCTTTCTTT
v_call: TRBV7-2; j_call: TRBJ1-2; clone_size: NA; d_call: TRBD1; cdr3_aa: CASSLQGEIYGYTF; cdr3_nt: TGTGCCAGCAGCTTACAGGGGGAAATCTATGGCTACACCTTC
v_call: TRBV27; j_call: TRBJ2-1; clone_size: once; d_call: NA; cdr3_aa: CASTTDPYNEQFF; cdr3_nt: TGTGCCAGCACCACAGACCCGTACAATGAGCAGTTCTTC
v_call: TRBV19; j_call: TRBJ1-2; clone_size: NA; d_call: NA; cdr3_aa: CASSIQGRYGYTF; cdr3_nt: TGTGCCAGTAGTATACAGGGGCGGTATGGCTACACCTTC
v_call: TRBV13; j_call: TRBJ2-1; clone_size: NA; d_call: NA; cdr3_aa: CASSFSRGDLGYSYNEQFF; cdr3_nt: TGTGCCAGCAGCTTTTCCAGGGGGGATCTTGGGTACTCCTACAATGAGCAGTTCTTC
v_call: TRBV19; j_call: TRBJ1-5; clone_size: NA; d_call: NA; cdr3_aa: CASSIGQGNQPQHF; cdr3_nt: TGTGCCAGTAGTATCGGGCAGGGGAATCAGCCCCAGCATTTT
v_call: TRBV9; j_call: TRBJ1-3; clone_size: NA; d_call: NA; cdr3_aa: CASSTGGGSGNTIYF; cdr3_nt: TGTGCCAGCAGTACTGGGGGAGGCTCTGGAAACACCATATATTTT